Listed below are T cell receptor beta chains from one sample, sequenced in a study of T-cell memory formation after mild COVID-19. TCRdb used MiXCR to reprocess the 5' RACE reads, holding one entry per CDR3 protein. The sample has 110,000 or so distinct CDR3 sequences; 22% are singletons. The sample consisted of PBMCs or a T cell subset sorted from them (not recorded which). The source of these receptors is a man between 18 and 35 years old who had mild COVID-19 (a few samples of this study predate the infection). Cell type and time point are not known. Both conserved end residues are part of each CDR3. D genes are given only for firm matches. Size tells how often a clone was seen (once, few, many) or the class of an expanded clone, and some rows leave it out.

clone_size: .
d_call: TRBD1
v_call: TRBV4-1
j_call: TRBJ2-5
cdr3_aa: CASSPDRGGKTQYF
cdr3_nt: TGCGCCAGCAGCCCCGACAGGGGGGGGAAGACCCAGTACTTC

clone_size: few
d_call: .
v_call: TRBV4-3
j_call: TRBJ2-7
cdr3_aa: CASSPDHGRYEQYF
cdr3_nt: TGCGCCAGCAGCCCGGACCACGGACGGTACGAGCAGTACTTC

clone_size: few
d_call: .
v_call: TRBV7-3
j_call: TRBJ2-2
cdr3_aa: CASSSRDANTGELFF
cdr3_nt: TGTGCCAGCAGCTCGCGAGACGCGAACACCGGGGAGCTGTTTTTT

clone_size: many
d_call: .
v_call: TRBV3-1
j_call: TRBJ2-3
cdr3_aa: CASSQESASTDTQYF
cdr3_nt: TGTGCCAGCAGCCAAGAGTCGGCTAGCACAGATACGCAGTATTTT

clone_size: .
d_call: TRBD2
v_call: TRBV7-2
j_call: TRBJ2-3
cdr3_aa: CASSQTSGSDTQYF
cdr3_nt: TGTGCCAGCAGCCAAACTAGCGGATCAGATACGCAGTATTTT

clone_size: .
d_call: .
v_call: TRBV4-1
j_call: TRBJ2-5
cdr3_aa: CASSQESWGDKTQYF
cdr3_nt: TGCGCCAGCAGCCAAGAAAGTTGGGGAGACAAGACCCAGTACTTC

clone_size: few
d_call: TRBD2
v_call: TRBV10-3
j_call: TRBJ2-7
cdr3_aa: CAISEGTSYEQYF
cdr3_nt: TGTGCCATCAGTGAAGGGACTAGCTACGAGCAGTACTTC

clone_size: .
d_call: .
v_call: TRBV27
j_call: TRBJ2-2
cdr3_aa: CASSLSSGGPAGELFF
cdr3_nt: TGTGCCAGCAGTTTATCTTCCGGGGGGCCGGCCGGGGAGCTGTTTTTT

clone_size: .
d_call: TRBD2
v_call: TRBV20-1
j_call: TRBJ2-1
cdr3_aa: CSAPSGRYSYNEQFF
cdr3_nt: TGCAGTGCTCCCAGCGGGAGGTACTCCTACAATGAGCAGTTCTTC

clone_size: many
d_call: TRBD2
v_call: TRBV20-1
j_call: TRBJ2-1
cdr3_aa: CSASRVAGGPNEQFF
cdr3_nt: TGCAGTGCTAGCCGGGTAGCGGGGGGGCCAAATGAGCAGTTCTTC

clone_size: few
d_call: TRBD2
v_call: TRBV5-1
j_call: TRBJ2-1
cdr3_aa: CASSLLAGVSSYNEQFF
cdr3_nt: TGCGCCAGCAGCTTGCTAGCGGGGGTGAGCTCCTACAATGAGCAGTTCTTC

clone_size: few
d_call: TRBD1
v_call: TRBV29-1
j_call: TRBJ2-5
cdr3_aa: CSVETGIETQYF
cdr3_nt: TGCAGCGTTGAGACAGGGATAGAGACCCAGTACTTC

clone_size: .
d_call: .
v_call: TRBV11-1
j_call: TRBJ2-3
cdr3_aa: CASSRFVQGTDTQYF
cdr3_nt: TGTGCCAGCAGCCGATTCGTACAGGGCACAGATACGCAGTATTTT

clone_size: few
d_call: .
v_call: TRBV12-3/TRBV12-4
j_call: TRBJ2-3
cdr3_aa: CASTSGLVADTQYF
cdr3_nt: TGTGCCAGCACCTCAGGGTTGGTGGCAGATACGCAGTATTTT

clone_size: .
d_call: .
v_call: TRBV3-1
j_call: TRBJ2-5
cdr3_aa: CASSQRDFQETQYF
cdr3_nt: TGTGCCAGCAGCCAACGGGACTTTCAAGAGACCCAGTACTTC

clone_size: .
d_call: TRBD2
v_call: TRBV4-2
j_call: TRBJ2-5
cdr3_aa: CASSQETSGGETQYF
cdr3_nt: TGTGCCAGCAGCCAAGAGACTAGCGGGGGGGAGACCCAGTACTTC

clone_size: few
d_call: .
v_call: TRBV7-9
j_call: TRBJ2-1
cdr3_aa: CASSGRIREQFF
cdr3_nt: TGTGCCAGCAGCGGCCGTATTAGGGAGCAGTTCTTC

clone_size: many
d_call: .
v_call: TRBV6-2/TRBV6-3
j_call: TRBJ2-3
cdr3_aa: CASSYGDTQYF
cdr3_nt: TGTGCCAGCAGTTACGGGGATACGCAGTATTTT

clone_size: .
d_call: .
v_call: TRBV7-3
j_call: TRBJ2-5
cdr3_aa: CASSSRELETQYF
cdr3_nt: TGTGCCAGCAGCTCGAGGGAACTGGAGACCCAGTACTTC

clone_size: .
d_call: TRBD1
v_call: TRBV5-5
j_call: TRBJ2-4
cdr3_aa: CASTVGDSRKNIQYF
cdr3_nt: TGTGCCAGCACCGTTGGGGACAGCCGAAAAAACATTCAGTACTTC

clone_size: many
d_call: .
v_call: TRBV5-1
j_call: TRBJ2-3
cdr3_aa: CASSQLGSSTDTQYF
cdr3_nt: TGCGCCAGCAGCCAACTCGGGAGTAGCACAGATACGCAGTATTTT

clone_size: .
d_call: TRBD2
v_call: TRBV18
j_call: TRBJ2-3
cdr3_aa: CASSPKPGLAGFSTDTQYF
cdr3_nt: TGTGCCAGCTCACCCAAACCGGGACTAGCGGGGTTTAGCACAGATACGCAGTATTTT

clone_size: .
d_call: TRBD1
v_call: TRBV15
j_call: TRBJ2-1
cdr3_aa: CATETGTGGVNEQFF
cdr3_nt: TGTGCCACCGAAACCGGGACAGGGGGCGTGAATGAGCAGTTCTTC